This T cell receptor beta chain was sequenced during a study of PD-L1 blockade in urothelial cancer. As for time point: peripheral blood 6 weeks after treatment start. The repertoire was sequenced with immunoSEQ multiplex PCR; TCRdb's copy has only in-frame clones and lacks some. Seen here are approximately 110,000 clones, less than 95% observed once, and the top ten hold under 5%. This clone is a singleton in its sample. Between the trimmed V and J ends, which lost 5 bases and 0 bases, there was a span of 11 bases. The CDR3 is 15 residues long. CDR1 MNHEY and CDR2 SVGAGI come from the germline V gene.

The chain employs TRBV6-5 and TRBJ1-3, with D unresolved. Sample: PBMCs, taken around atezolizumab (anti-PD-L1) treatment. This clonotype originated in a man between 60 and 75 years old with urothelial cancer. The CDR3 nucleotides are TGTGCCAGCAGTCCCCGGGGTCGCTCTGGAAACACCATATATTTT. This translates into CASSPRGRSGNTIYF.